The sequence of this T cell receptor (beta chain) was determined in a study of cytomegalovirus exposure and HLA in healthy donors. Broader study findings: Earlier analysis looked at TCR beta V segments, and most were productive about 90% or about 30% of the time. In vitro experiments confirmed that three CMV-associated chains were specific for CMV antigens. Later on, analysis showed that most CMV-associated TCR beta chains appeared to be HLA-restricted.

Germline loops: CDR1 MNHEY, CDR2 SVGAGI. This CDR3 comprises 14 residues. V dropped 5 bases and J dropped 4 bases, with 15 bases sitting between them. Amplification used 60 Vbeta primers and 13 Jbeta primers. Method: immunoSEQ multiplex PCR; TCRdb's copy keeps in-frame clones and lacks some. This sample has some 190,000 clones; approximately 80% occur once, and the top ten carry about 1.2%. In regard to this clone: The antigen remains unidentified.

This rearrangement joins TRBV6-5 to TRBJ2-7; D unclear. Material for sequencing was PBMCs. This clonotype originated in a boy younger than 10 in good health and CMV-seronegative. The CDR3 region has the DNA TGTGCCAGCAGTCGACGGTCAGAGAGGTACGAGCAGTACTTC. Residues: CASSRRSERYEQYF.